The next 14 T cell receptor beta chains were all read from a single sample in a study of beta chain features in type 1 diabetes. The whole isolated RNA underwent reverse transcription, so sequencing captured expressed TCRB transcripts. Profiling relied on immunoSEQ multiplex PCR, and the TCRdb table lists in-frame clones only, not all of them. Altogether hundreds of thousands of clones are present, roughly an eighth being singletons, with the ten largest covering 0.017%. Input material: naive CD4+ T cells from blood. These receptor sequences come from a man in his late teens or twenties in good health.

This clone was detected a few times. As DNA, the CDR3 is TGTGCCAGCAGCCCTTCGACAGGCCCGGTTGGGAAGACGCAGTATTTT. Amino acids: CASSPSTGPVGKTQYF. The genes are TRBV7-2 and TRBJ2-3; perhaps TRBD1 as D (6 bases). The CDR3 loop spans 16 amino acids. The V end lost 5 bases, the J end lost 9 bases, and 24 bases lay between the germline ends. The V gene's germline CDR1 is SGHTA and CDR2 FQGNSA.

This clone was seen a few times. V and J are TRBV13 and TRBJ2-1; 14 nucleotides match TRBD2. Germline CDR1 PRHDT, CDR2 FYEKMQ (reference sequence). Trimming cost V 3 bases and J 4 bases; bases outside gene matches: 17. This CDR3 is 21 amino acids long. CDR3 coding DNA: TGTGCCAGCAGCTTCTTGGGATATTCTTGGACTAGCGGGAGGTCGTACAATGAGCAGTTCTTC. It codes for CASSFLGYSWTSGRSYNEQFF.

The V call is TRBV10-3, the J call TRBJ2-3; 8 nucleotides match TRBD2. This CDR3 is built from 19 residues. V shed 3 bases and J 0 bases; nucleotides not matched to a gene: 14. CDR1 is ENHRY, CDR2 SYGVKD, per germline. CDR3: CAISDPPGLGGTSTDTQYF. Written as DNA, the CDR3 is TGTGCCATCAGTGACCCCCCGGGACTAGGGGGGACTAGCACAGATACGCAGTATTTT.

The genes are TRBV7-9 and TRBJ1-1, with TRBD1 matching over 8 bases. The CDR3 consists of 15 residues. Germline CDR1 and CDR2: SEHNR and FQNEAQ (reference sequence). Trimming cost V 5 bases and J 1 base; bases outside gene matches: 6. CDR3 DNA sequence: TGTGCCAGCAGCCGGACAGGGAGGGGGAACACTGAAGCTTTCTTT. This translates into CASSRTGRGNTEAFF.

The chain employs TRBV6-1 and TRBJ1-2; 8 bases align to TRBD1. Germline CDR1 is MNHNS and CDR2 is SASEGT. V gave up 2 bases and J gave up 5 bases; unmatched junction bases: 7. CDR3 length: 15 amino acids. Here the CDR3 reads CASSESTGGSYGYTF. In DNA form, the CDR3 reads TGTGCCAGCAGTGAATCCACAGGGGGTTCGTATGGCTACACCTTC.

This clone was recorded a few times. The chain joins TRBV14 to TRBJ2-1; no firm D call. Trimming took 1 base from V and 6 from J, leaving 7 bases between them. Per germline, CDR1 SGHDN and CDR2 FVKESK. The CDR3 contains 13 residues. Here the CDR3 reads CASSQVFGNEQFF. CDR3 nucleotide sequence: TGTGCCAGCAGCCAAGTTTTCGGCAATGAGCAGTTCTTC.

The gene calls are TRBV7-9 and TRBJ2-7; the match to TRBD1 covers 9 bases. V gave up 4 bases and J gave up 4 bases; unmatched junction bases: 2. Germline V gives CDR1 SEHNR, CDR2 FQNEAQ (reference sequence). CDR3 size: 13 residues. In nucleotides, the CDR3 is TGTGCCAGCAGCTGGACAGGGGCTTACGAGCAGTACTTC. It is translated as CASSWTGAYEQYF.

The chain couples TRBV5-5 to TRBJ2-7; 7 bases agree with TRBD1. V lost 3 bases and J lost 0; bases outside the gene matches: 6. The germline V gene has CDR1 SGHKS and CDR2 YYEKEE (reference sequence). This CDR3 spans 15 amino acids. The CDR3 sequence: CASSSGQTSSYEQYF. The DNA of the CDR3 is TGTGCCAGCAGCTCGGGACAGACAAGCTCCTACGAGCAGTACTTC.

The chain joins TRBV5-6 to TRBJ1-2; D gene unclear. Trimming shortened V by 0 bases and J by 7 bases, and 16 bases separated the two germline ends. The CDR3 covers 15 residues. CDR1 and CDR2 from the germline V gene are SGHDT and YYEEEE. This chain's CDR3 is CASSLERASRGGYTF. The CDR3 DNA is TGTGCCAGCAGCTTGGAGAGAGCCTCACGAGGTGGCTACACCTTC.

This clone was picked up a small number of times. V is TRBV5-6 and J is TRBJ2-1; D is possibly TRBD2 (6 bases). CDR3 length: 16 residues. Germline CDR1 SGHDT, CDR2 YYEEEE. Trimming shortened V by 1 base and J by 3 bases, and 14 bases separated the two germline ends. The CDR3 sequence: CASSLPPGVGYNEQFF. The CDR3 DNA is TGTGCCAGCAGCTTGCCCCCGGGAGTCGGCTACAATGAGCAGTTCTTC.

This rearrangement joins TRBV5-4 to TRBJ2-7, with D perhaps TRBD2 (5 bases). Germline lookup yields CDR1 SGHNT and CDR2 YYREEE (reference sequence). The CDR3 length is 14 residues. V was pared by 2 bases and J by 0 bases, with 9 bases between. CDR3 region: CASSFERHSYEQYF. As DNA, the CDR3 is TGTGCCAGCAGCTTTGAGCGGCACTCCTACGAGCAGTACTTC.

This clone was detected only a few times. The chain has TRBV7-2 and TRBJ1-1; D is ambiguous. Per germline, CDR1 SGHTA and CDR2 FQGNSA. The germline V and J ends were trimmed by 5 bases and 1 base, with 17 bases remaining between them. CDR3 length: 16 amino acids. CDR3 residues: CASSPSGVERNTEAFF. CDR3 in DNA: TGTGCCAGCAGCCCGAGCGGGGTCGAGCGGAACACTGAAGCTTTCTTT.

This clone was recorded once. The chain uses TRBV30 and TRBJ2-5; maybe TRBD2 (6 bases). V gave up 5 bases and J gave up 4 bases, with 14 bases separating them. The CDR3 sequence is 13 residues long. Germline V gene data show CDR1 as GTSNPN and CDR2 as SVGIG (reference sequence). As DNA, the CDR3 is TGTGCCTGGGGGGTTGGAGGGACAGAGACCCAGTACTTC. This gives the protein CAWGVGGTETQYF.

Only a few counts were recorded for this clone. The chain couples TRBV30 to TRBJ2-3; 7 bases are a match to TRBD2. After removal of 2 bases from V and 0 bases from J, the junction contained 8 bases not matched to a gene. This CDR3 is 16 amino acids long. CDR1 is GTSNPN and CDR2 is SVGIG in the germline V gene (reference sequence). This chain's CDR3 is CAWSTLPAGSTDTQYF. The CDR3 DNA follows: TGTGCCTGGAGTACCTTGCCAGCGGGAAGCACAGATACGCAGTATTTT.